This passage covers 27 T cell receptor beta chains from one sample sequenced in a study of blood T cell repertoires in COVID-19. Generated by immunoSEQ multiplex PCR, the TCRdb table keeps only in-frame clones and is missing some. The sample holds around 130,000 clones, approximately 90% seen once. Sequenced: peripheral blood. The receptors originated from a woman of 80 years or more with acute or convalescent COVID-19.

The chain links TRBV9 to TRBJ1-2, with a possible D match to TRBD1 (6 bases). V dropped 0 bases and J dropped 6 bases, with 12 bases sitting between them. Germline V gene sequence: CDR1 SGDLS, CDR2 YYNGEE. The CDR3 extends over 14 amino acids. Written as DNA, the CDR3 is TGTGCCAGCAGCGTAGGTCCAGGGGAGAATGGCTACACCTTC. This sequence encodes CASSVGPGENGYTF.

The rearrangement joins TRBV3-1 (or the pseudogene TRBV3-2) to TRBJ2-1; the match to TRBD1 covers 7 bases. The trim removed 6 bases at V and 7 bases at J, leaving 3 bases unmatched. The CDR3 consists of 12 residues. Germline assignment: CDR1 LGHDT and CDR2 YNNKEL (reference sequence). The CDR3 is CASREQGNEQFF. CDR3 nucleotide sequence: TGTGCCAGCAGGGAACAGGGGAATGAGCAGTTCTTC.

The gene calls are TRBV2 and TRBJ2-3; D gene ambiguous. The CDR3 is 15 amino acids. The V end lost 4 bases, the J end lost 2 bases, and 13 bases lay between the germline ends. Germline V lookup: CDR1 SNHLY, CDR2 FYNNEI. The CDR3 sequence is CASSGGRRFTDTQYF. CDR3 coding DNA: TGTGCCAGCAGTGGCGGCAGACGATTCACAGATACGCAGTATTTT.

The chain combines TRBV11-3 with TRBJ1-1, with 12 bases identical to TRBD1. The germline CDR1 and CDR2 sequences are SGHNT and YENEEA. V lost 3 bases and J lost 0; bases outside the gene matches: 2. The CDR3 runs to 16 residues. CDR3 coding DNA: TGTGCCAGCAGCTTCGGGACAGGGGGCTTGAACACTGAAGCTTTCTTT. It is translated as CASSFGTGGLNTEAFF. Based on the CDR3 plus reference TRBV11-3 and TRBJ1-1, the full variable domain is EAGVVQSPRYKIIEKKQPVAFWCNPISGHNTLYWYLQNLGQGPELLIRYENEEAVDDSQLPKDRFSAERLKGVDSTLKIQPAELGDSAVYLCASSFGTGGLNTEAFFGQGTRLTVV.

In DNA, the CDR3 is TGTGCCAGCAGTCGACAGGGAAACTATGGCTACACCTTC. Translating gives CASSRQGNYGYTF. The rearrangement uses TRBV9 and TRBJ1-2; 7 bases match TRBD1. V shed 5 bases and J 2 bases; nucleotides not matched to a gene: 3. There are 13 residues in the CDR3. Germline CDR1 is SGDLS and CDR2 is YYNGEE.

This sequence joins TRBV18 and TRBJ1-6; possibly TRBD1 for D (6 bases). CDR1 and CDR2 (germline): KGHSH, LQKENI. Trimming left V 0 bases short and J 9 bases short, with 15 bases between. CDR3 size: 16 residues. The CDR3 is CASSPPSTGRSSPLHF. The CDR3 DNA sequence: TGTGCCAGCTCACCACCGTCCACAGGGCGGAGTTCACCCCTCCACTTT.

This clone was seen more than once but under ten times. The chain links TRBV21-1 to TRBJ2-5; TRBD1 reflects the table's D call only, with no check against the DNA. TRBV21-1 is marked as a pseudogene. The CDR3 contains 18 residues. The CDR3 loop is CASSARDRDLPRQETQYF. CDR3 sequence (DNA): TGTGCCAGCAGCGCAAGGGACAGGGACCTCCCACGTCAAGAGACCCAGTACTTC.

V is TRBV6-5 and J is TRBJ1-2, with D tentatively TRBD1 (5 bases). The length of the CDR3 is 14 residues. The V end lost 5 bases, the J end lost 6 bases, and 16 bases lay between the germline ends. Germline-derived CDR1 and CDR2 are MNHEY and SVGAGI. CDR3 in amino acids: CASSLGWGENGYTF. CDR3 DNA: TGTGCCAGCAGTCTCGGGTGGGGGGAAAATGGCTACACCTTC.

This chain connects TRBV7-3 to TRBJ1-1; D not resolved. V was trimmed by 1 base and J by 2 bases, leaving 11 bases between them. The CDR3 is 15 residues long. Germline V lookup: CDR1 SGHTA, CDR2 FQGTGA. The CDR3: CASSLRVGRNTEAFF. The DNA for the CDR3 is TGTGCCAGCAGCTTAAGGGTCGGGAGAAACACTGAAGCTTTCTTT.

The V gene is TRBV6-6, the J gene TRBJ1-2; 11 bases are shared with TRBD1. The CDR3 has 14 residues. The V gene end was trimmed by 11 bases and the J gene end by 8 bases; junction bases not matched to a gene: 13. Germline loops: CDR1 MNHNY, CDR2 SVGAGI (reference sequence). CDR3 DNA sequence: TGTGCCGGCGCCTGGACAGGGGGCAAGGAGGGCTACACCTTC. It is translated as CAGAWTGGKEGYTF.

The chain links TRBV19 to TRBJ1-2; D possibly corresponds to TRBD1 (5 bases). This CDR3 comprises 15 residues. Germline V gene lookup returns CDR1 LNHDA and CDR2 SQIVND (reference sequence). V lost 4 bases, J lost 2 bases, and 14 bases lay in between. CDR3 amino acids: CASSTPTEQNYGYTF. The DNA for the CDR3 is TGTGCCAGTAGTACCCCGACAGAGCAAAACTATGGCTACACCTTC.

V usage is TRBV30 and J usage is TRBJ1-4; weak D call: TRBD1 (5 bases). The CDR3 is 16 residues long. Germline loops: CDR1 GTSNPN, CDR2 SVGIG (reference sequence). V lost 0 bases to trimming and J lost 4 bases, with 15 bases between them. The CDR3 loop reads CAWSVGHRGLNEKLFF. CDR3 sequence (DNA): TGTGCCTGGAGTGTAGGGCACCGGGGACTTAATGAAAAACTGTTTTTT.

The gene calls are TRBV6-1 and TRBJ1-6, with D possibly matching TRBD1 (5 bases). The CDR3 spans 13 residues. Deletions cut 1 base from V and 8 bases from J, with 6 bases between. Germline V gene data show CDR1 as MNHNS and CDR2 as SASEGT. CDR3 in amino acids: CASSEEGHSPLHF. CDR3 DNA sequence: TGTGCCAGCAGTGAAGAGGGGCATTCACCCCTCCACTTT.

The CDR3 bases are TGTGCTAGTGGTTTGGTCCGGGACAGTTATAGCAATCAGCCCCAGCATTTT. Translated: CASGLVRDSYSNQPQHF. V usage is TRBV12-5 and J usage is TRBJ1-5; 7 bases fit TRBD1. In germline, CDR1 is LGHNT, CDR2 FRNRAP. This CDR3 comprises 17 residues. The trim removed 0 bases at V and 0 bases at J, leaving 5 bases unmatched.

The genes are TRBV5-1 and TRBJ1-2, with 9 bases lining up with TRBD1. The CDR3 has 15 amino acids. After removal of 4 bases from V and 6 bases from J, the junction contained 10 bases not matched to a gene. Germline V gene sequence: CDR1 SGHRS, CDR2 YFSETQ. The CDR3 DNA is TGCGCCAGCAGCCCCCTGGGGGGACAGGGCCATGGCTACACCTTC. The encoded protein is CASSPLGGQGHGYTF.

The rearrangement links TRBV3-1 (or the pseudogene TRBV3-2) to TRBJ2-7, with TRBD1 identical over 8 bases. CDR3 length equals 14 residues. The ends lost 0 bases at V and 3 bases at J; junction bases unmatched: 1. CDR1 is LGHDT, CDR2 YNNKEL, per germline (reference sequence). The CDR3 nucleotides are TGTGCCAGCAGCCAAGACAGGGGGCTCTACGAGCAGTACTTC. This codes for CASSQDRGLYEQYF.

The chain is built from TRBV3-1 (or the pseudogene TRBV3-2) and TRBJ1-1; 7 bases are a match to TRBD1. V dropped 5 bases and J dropped 11; count of bases not matched to a gene: 17. The CDR3 sequence is 15 residues long. CDR1 LGHDT and CDR2 YNNKEL come from the germline V gene (reference sequence). The CDR3 is CASSYLGTEKKGAFF. In DNA form, the CDR3 reads TGTGCCAGCAGCTACCTGGGGACAGAGAAAAAAGGTGCTTTCTTT.

The CDR3: CASSLTTTYGYTF. For the CDR3, the DNA is TGTGCCAGCAGCTTGACTACGACATATGGCTACACCTTC. V gene TRBV7-2 combines with J gene TRBJ1-2; D gene uncertain. Trimming removed 3 bases at V and 5 bases at J, with 10 bases between. Germline CDR1 and CDR2: SGHTA and FQGNSA. The CDR3 has 13 amino acids.

This clone has a handful of counts. The J gene is TRBJ2-2, the V gene TRBV19, with no clear D. The V end lost 6 bases, the J end lost 3 bases, and 11 bases lay between the germline ends. CDR1 is LNHDA and CDR2 is SQIVND in the germline V gene (reference sequence). This CDR3 spans 14 amino acids. The CDR3 nucleotides read TGTGCCAGTAGGATCCCTCGAGACACCGGGGAGCTGTTTTTT. It translates to CASRIPRDTGELFF.

V gene TRBV10-3 combines with J gene TRBJ1-2; 10 bases are shared with TRBD1. In germline, CDR1 is ENHRY, CDR2 SYGVKD. The CDR3 consists of 15 residues. V trimming: 6 bases; J trimming: 3 bases; junction bases outside the gene matches: 7. CDR3 DNA sequence: TGTGCCATCAGGAATACCGGGACAGGGGACTATGGCTACACCTTC. Encoded protein: CAIRNTGTGDYGYTF.

This clone was observed a few times. Other nucleotide sequences in the sample specify the same CDR3. The V call is TRBV5-1, the J call TRBJ1-3; D might be TRBD1 (5 bases). Trimming removed 3 bases from V and 0 bases from J, with 10 bases in between. The CDR3 loop spans 15 amino acids. Germline V CDR1 and CDR2: SGHRS, YFSETQ. The DNA of the CDR3 is TGCGCCAGCAGCTCTCAGGGCTACTCTGGAAACACCATATATTTT. Translated, it gives CASSSQGYSGNTIYF.

Notes on this clone: At the DNA level, this CDR3 is encoded by other sequences in the same sample as well. The chain recombines TRBV5-1 with TRBJ1-1, with D maybe TRBD1 (5 bases). The V end lost 3 bases, the J end lost 1 base, and 10 bases lay between the germline ends. The CDR3 spans 14 residues. CDR1 and CDR2 (germline): SGHRS, YFSETQ. CDR3 protein: CASSSQGGNTEAFF. CDR3 DNA sequence: TGCGCCAGCAGCTCGCAGGGCGGGAACACTGAAGCTTTCTTT.

The chain couples TRBV6-6 to TRBJ1-2; 11 positions match TRBD1. The CDR3 consists of 15 residues. V gave up 6 bases and J gave up 5 bases; unmatched junction bases: 8. The germline gives CDR1 MNHNY, CDR2 SVGAGI (reference sequence). The CDR3 DNA reads as TGTGCCAGCAGACCGGGACAGGGGGTATGGTATGGCTACACCTTC. This gives the protein CASRPGQGVWYGYTF.

CDR3 region: CASSQDARGSSYNSPLHF. The CDR3 DNA follows: TGCGCCAGCAGCCAAGATGCGCGGGGGAGCTCCTATAATTCACCCCTCCACTTT. This rearrangement joins TRBV4-1 to TRBJ1-6; a possible D gene is TRBD1 (5 bases). The V end was cut by 0 bases, the J end by 0 bases, with 12 bases between. The CDR3 sequence is 18 residues long. Per the germline V gene, CDR1 is MGHRA and CDR2 is YSYEKL.

This chain links TRBV14 with TRBJ1-3, with a weak D call TRBD1 (5 bases). Germline assignment: CDR1 SGHDN and CDR2 FVKESK. Trimming took 0 bases from V and 4 from J, leaving 13 bases between them. The CDR3 length is 16 residues. The CDR3 DNA reads TGTGCCAGCAGCCAAGATGAGGCAGGGATCGGAAACACCATATATTTT. Translated: CASSQDEAGIGNTIYF.

This chain connects TRBV6-6 to TRBJ2-3; weak D call: TRBD1 (6 bases). The V end lost 3 bases, the J end lost 6 bases, and 16 bases lay between the germline ends. Germline assignment: CDR1 MNHNY and CDR2 SVGAGI (reference sequence). The CDR3 spans 15 residues. CDR3: CASSYSIGQYDTQYF. The CDR3 DNA is TGTGCCAGCAGTTATTCTATAGGACAGTACGATACGCAGTATTTT.

The chain couples TRBV18 to TRBJ1-1; no clear D gene. The length of the CDR3 is 15 residues. V gave up 4 bases and J gave up 4 bases, with 16 bases separating them. From germline, CDR1 is KGHSH and CDR2 LQKENI. CDR3 bases: TGTGCCAGCTCACTCGCTGGAGGGTCAGTCACTGAAGCTTTCTTT. Translating it yields CASSLAGGSVTEAFF.